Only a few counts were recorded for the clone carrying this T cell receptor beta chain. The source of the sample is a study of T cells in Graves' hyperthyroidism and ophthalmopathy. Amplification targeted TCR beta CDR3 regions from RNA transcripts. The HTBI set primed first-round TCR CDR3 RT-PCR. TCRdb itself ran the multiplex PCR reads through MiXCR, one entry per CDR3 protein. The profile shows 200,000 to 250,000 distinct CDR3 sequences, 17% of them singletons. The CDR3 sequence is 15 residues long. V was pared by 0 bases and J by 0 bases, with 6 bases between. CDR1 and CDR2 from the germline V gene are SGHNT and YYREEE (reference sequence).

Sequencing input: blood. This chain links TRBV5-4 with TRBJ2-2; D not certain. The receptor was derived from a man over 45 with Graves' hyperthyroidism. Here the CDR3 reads CASSLDGSNTGELFF. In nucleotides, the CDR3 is TGTGCCAGCAGCTTGGACGGATCGAACACCGGGGAGCTGTTTTTT.